This entry is about one TCR beta chain. The antigen remains unidentified. Germline V CDR1 and CDR2: SGHRS, YFSETQ. This CDR3 has 14 residues. The V segment lost 4 bases and the J segment 4 bases; nucleotides outside the gene matches: 6. TCRdb analysed the reads with MiXCR anew, one entry per CDR3 protein. In the table there are about 460,000 distinct CDR3 sequences, about 11% of which are singletons. The data belong to a study of T cell repertoires in cytomegalovirus infection. For the study at large: From public TCR beta signatures came an indication of both CMV infection and matching HLA type.

Study results and limitations: Clonotypes of TCR beta that were HLA-C-restricted and CMV-specific dominated the ex vivo response. Individuals carrying CMV plus the relevant HLA were identified by cumulative frequency of public TCR beta families.

Sequencing was carried out using PBMCs. The gene calls are TRBV5-1 and TRBJ2-7, with TRBD2 matching over 9 bases. The sequence was collected from a human donor in good health (CMV status not recorded). Some clones in this sample may be carry-over from other donors' samples. The CDR3 loop reads CASSPTSGQYEQYF. The CDR3 DNA reads TGCGCCAGCAGCCCCACTAGCGGGCAATACGAGCAGTACTTC.